This T cell receptor beta chain comes out of a study of cytomegalovirus exposure and HLA in healthy donors. Whole-study context: The platform used for the 120 validation repertoires matched that of the approximately 670 first-cohort repertoires, a later analysis reported.

The germline gives CDR1 SNHLY, CDR2 FYNNEI. Trimming removed 4 bases from V and 1 base from J; junction bases left unmatched: 0. This CDR3 spans 15 amino acids. Study-wide points: The authors enumerated roughly 180 TCR beta chains as linked to cytomegalovirus. There were a few CMV-associated chains whose specificity for CMV antigens was confirmed in vitro. Rare sequences made up most TCRs, while some public TCRs were found in many donors.

Regarding this clone: Its antigen is unidentified.

TCRdb keeps only in-frame clones here, not all; method: immunoSEQ multiplex PCR. The table shows 100,000 to 150,000 clones, with roughly 84% occurring only once. The V gene is TRBV2, the J gene TRBJ2-4; the match to TRBD2 covers 11 bases. This sequence originates from a woman aged 25 to 39 in good health and CMV-seronegative. Sequenced: PBMCs. CDR3 residues: CASSGTSGAKNIQYF. In DNA form, the CDR3 reads TGTGCCAGCAGTGGGACTAGCGGGGCCAAAAACATTCAGTACTTC.